These 30 T cell receptor beta chains were all obtained from the same sample, sequenced in a study of T-cell memory formation after mild COVID-19. Via MiXCR, TCRdb re-called the 5' RACE reads, giving one row per CDR3 protein. The sample has 250,000 to 400,000 distinct CDR3 sequences, more than 13% seen once. Sequences were obtained from PBMCs or a T cell subset sorted from them (not recorded which). The receptor set was obtained from a man aged 18 to 29 who had mild COVID-19 (a few samples of this study predate the infection). Cell type and time point are not known.

The genes are TRBV19 and TRBJ2-1, with D possibly matching TRBD1 (6 bases). Germline V lookup: CDR1 LNHDA, CDR2 SQIVND (reference sequence). The CDR3 sequence is 14 residues long. The V and J ends lost 5 bases and 4 bases respectively, with 12 bases between them. In DNA, the CDR3 is TGTGCCAGTAGTGAACAGGGTCTATACAATGAGCAGTTCTTC. As protein: CASSEQGLYNEQFF.

This clonotype showed up just a few times. This chain links TRBV6-2 or TRBV6-3 with TRBJ2-5; D remains ambiguous. The CDR3 spans 13 residues. CDR1 MNHEY and CDR2 SVGEGT come from the germline V gene. Trimming removed 2 bases at V and 4 bases at J, with 8 bases between. In DNA, the CDR3 is TGTGCCAGCAGTTACGATCCCTCAGAGACCCAGTACTTC. As protein: CASSYDPSETQYF.

The count of this clonotype is one. The V gene is TRBV6-1, the J gene TRBJ1-6, with D possibly matching TRBD1 (6 bases). Germline CDR1 MNHNS, CDR2 SASEGT. Trimming shortened V by 1 base and J by 14 bases, and 12 bases separated the two germline ends. This CDR3 has 13 amino acids. This CDR3 reads CASSEERGATLHF. CDR3 coding DNA: TGTGCCAGCAGTGAAGAACGGGGGGCCACCCTCCACTTT.

This clonotype was counted between two and nine times. V is TRBV12-3 or TRBV12-4 and J is TRBJ1-4; D is uncertain. V lost 3 bases and J 1 base, leaving 9 bases between the germline ends. The CDR3 is 15 residues long. CDR3 loop: CASSFRALTNEKLFF. Here the CDR3 DNA reads TGTGCCAGCAGTTTCCGGGCGCTAACTAATGAAAAACTGTTTTTT.

The chain has TRBV12-3 or TRBV12-4 and TRBJ1-5; D call uncertain. The CDR3 contains 16 residues. Trimming removed 2 bases from V and 6 bases from J, with 17 bases in between. CDR3 region: CASSLNTGYRGQPQHF. In nucleotides, the CDR3 is TGTGCCAGCAGTTTAAATACCGGCTACCGGGGTCAGCCCCAGCATTTT.

In this sample, this clonotype turned up a few times. This rearrangement joins TRBV4-3 to TRBJ2-2, with TRBD2 matching over 7 bases. The CDR3 length is 14 residues. Per germline, CDR1 LGHNA and CDR2 YSLEER. V lost 0 bases to trimming and J lost 6 bases; unmatched junction nucleotides: 1. The DNA of the CDR3 is TGCGCCAGCAGCCAAGAGGGAGGGGCCGGGGAGCTGTTTTTT. It translates to CASSQEGGAGELFF.

The chain couples TRBV7-2 to TRBJ2-5; D gene unclear. CDR1 SGHTA and CDR2 FQGNSA come from the germline V gene. The CDR3 length is 16 residues. Deletions cut 1 base from V and 1 base from J, with 13 bases between. CDR3 in DNA: TGTGCCAGCAGCTTAGAGGGCAGGTTTTTCCAAGAGACCCAGTACTTC. This encodes CASSLEGRFFQETQYF.

About this clonotype: A read error may explain this, as a much larger clone is one base away. The chain is built from TRBV20-1 and TRBJ2-4; D not resolved. The germline CDR1 and CDR2 sequences are DFQATT and SNEGSKA (reference sequence). The CDR3 is 14 residues long. V lost 5 bases, J lost 5 bases, and 16 bases lay in between. CDR3 residues: CSARSGSVQNIQYF. For the CDR3, the DNA is TGCAGTGCTCGTTCCGGGTCAGTACAAAACATTCAGTACTTC.

This clonotype was seen repeatedly, ten times or more. This chain connects TRBV15 to TRBJ2-6, with TRBD1 matching 8 bases. Germline trimming cut 3 bases from V and 0 bases from J; bases unmatched to any gene: 7. Germline V gives CDR1 LNHNV, CDR2 YYDKDF (reference sequence). The CDR3 is made up of 18 amino acids. Written as DNA, the CDR3 is TGTGCCACCAGCAGCCGGACAGGGTCTCTCTCTGGGGCCAACGTCCTGACTTTC. This translates into CATSSRTGSLSGANVLTF.

This clonotype was counted a few times. This chain links TRBV20-1 with TRBJ1-1; D possibly corresponds to TRBD1 (5 bases). CDR1 is DFQATT and CDR2 is SNEGSKA in the germline V gene (reference sequence). Trimming shortened V by 1 base and J by 3 bases, and 15 bases separated the two germline ends. The CDR3 consists of 15 residues. The CDR3 reads CSARGRAGMDTEAFF. CDR3 bases: TGCAGTGCTAGAGGACGGGCAGGGATGGACACTGAAGCTTTCTTT.

V and J are TRBV4-1 and TRBJ2-1; 11 nucleotides line up with TRBD2. CDR3 length: 15 residues. The V gene's germline CDR1 is MGHRA and CDR2 YSYEKL. V trimming: 4 bases; J trimming: 5 bases; junction bases outside the gene matches: 4. The CDR3, as DNA: TGCGCCAGCAGCCCAATAGCGGGGGGGAACAATGAGCAGTTCTTC. It specifies CASSPIAGGNNEQFF.

The chain links TRBV20-1 to TRBJ1-2; D gene unclear. CDR1 and CDR2 (germline): DFQATT, SNEGSKA (reference sequence). The CDR3 consists of 14 residues. The V end lost 0 bases, the J end lost 2 bases, and 10 bases lay between the germline ends. In DNA form, the CDR3 reads TGCAGTGCTAGAGATCTCGGCCAAAACTATGGCTACACCTTC. The encoded protein is CSARDLGQNYGYTF.

In its sample, this clonotype was seen many times. V usage is TRBV6-2 or TRBV6-3 and J usage is TRBJ2-1, with D perhaps matching TRBD1 (6 bases). CDR1 is MNHEY, CDR2 SVGEGT, per germline. The V gene lost 5 bases and the J gene lost 7 bases, with 9 bases spanning the gap. This CDR3 is 12 amino acids long. This CDR3 reads CASSHRANEQFF. DNA of the CDR3: TGTGCCAGCAGTCACAGGGCTAATGAGCAGTTCTTC.

The genes are TRBV30 and TRBJ1-1; D gene uncertain. Germline V gene sequence: CDR1 GTSNPN, CDR2 SVGIG (reference sequence). Trimming left V 2 bases short and J 0 bases short, with 7 bases between. The CDR3 loop spans 13 amino acids. The CDR3 region is CAWSPPLNTEAFF. The CDR3 coding sequence is TGTGCCTGGAGTCCCCCTCTGAACACTGAAGCTTTCTTT.

This chain links TRBV2 with TRBJ2-7; 9 bases align to TRBD2. V dropped 4 bases and J dropped 1; count of bases not matched to a gene: 5. The CDR3 has 15 amino acids. Looked up from germline, CDR1 is SNHLY and CDR2 is FYNNEI. CDR3 region: CASSGLAGISYEQYV. In DNA, the CDR3 is TGTGCCAGCAGTGGTCTAGCGGGGATTTCCTACGAGCAGTACGTC.

The V and J genes are TRBV7-9 and TRBJ1-6; D is undetermined. From germline, CDR1 is SEHNR and CDR2 FQNEAQ (reference sequence). The CDR3 runs 16 residues. Trimming removed 0 bases at V and 5 bases at J, with 11 bases between. CDR3 nucleotide sequence: TGTGCCAGCAGCTTAGCGAGAGAGACGGATAATTCACCCCTCCACTTT. This translates into CASSLARETDNSPLHF.

This chain connects TRBV3-1 to TRBJ2-3; D may be TRBD1 (6 bases). Germline lookup yields CDR1 LGHDT and CDR2 YNNKEL (reference sequence). V shed 3 bases and J shed 6 bases, with 16 bases lying between them. The CDR3 consists of 15 residues. CDR3 sequence: CASSQGNRESDTQYF. As DNA, the CDR3 is TGTGCCAGCAGCCAGGGGAACAGGGAGTCGGATACGCAGTATTTT.

This clonotype was seen a handful of times. This rearrangement joins TRBV28 to TRBJ2-7, with 7 bases that match TRBD2. With V trimmed by 5 bases and J by 4 bases, 11 bases remained unmatched. Germline lookup yields CDR1 MDHEN and CDR2 SYDVKM. CDR3 length equals 15 residues. The CDR3 region has the DNA TGTGCCAGCAGTGCGTCCGGACTAGTCAATTACGAGCAGTACGTC. Translation gives CASSASGLVNYEQYV.

The chain combines TRBV30 with TRBJ2-1, with unresolved D. V lost 4 bases and J lost 8, with 21 bases in between. The CDR3 is 15 amino acids. The germline V gene has CDR1 GTSNPN and CDR2 SVGIG (reference sequence). The CDR3 region is CAWKLAWSSLHEQFF. The CDR3 DNA is TGTGCCTGGAAATTGGCCTGGTCAAGCCTCCATGAGCAGTTCTTC.

The chain combines TRBV6-1 with TRBJ1-1; TRBD1 matches 10 bases. CDR1 and CDR2 (germline): MNHNS, SASEGT. With V trimmed by 6 bases and J by 5 bases, 6 bases remained unmatched. The CDR3 spans 14 residues. CDR3 loop: CASSRQGATTEAFF. CDR3 in DNA: TGTGCCAGCAGCCGACAGGGGGCAACGACTGAAGCTTTCTTT.

The chain is built from TRBV6-6 and TRBJ2-6; D ambiguous. This CDR3 has 18 amino acids. V was cut by 0 bases and J by 0 bases, with 12 bases left in between. Germline V gene lookup returns CDR1 MNHNY and CDR2 SVGAGI (reference sequence). The CDR3 DNA is TGTGCCAGCAGTTACTCGGTCCAACCACGCTCTGGGGCCAACGTCCTGACTTTC. As protein: CASSYSVQPRSGANVLTF.

The chain combines TRBV4-3 with TRBJ1-1, with 7 bases matching TRBD1. The V segment lost 3 bases and the J segment 1 base; nucleotides outside the gene matches: 5. Per the germline V gene, CDR1 is LGHNA and CDR2 is YSLEER. The CDR3 length is 15 residues. The CDR3 spells CASSQRTGQNTEAFF. The CDR3 DNA sequence: TGCGCCAGCAGCCAGAGGACAGGACAGAACACTGAAGCTTTCTTT.

The sample holds many counts of this clonotype. This chain links TRBV6-5 with TRBJ2-1; TRBD2 might be the D (5 bases). Germline V gives CDR1 MNHEY, CDR2 SVGAGI. CDR3 size: 17 residues. Trimming took off 7 bases at V and 0 bases at J, with 19 bases between the two ends. The CDR3 sequence: CASTSAKKTSSYNEQFF. CDR3 DNA sequence: TGTGCCAGCACGTCCGCGAAGAAAACTAGCTCCTACAATGAGCAGTTCTTC.

This clonotype was seen a few times. This chain links TRBV20-1 with TRBJ1-4; no clear D. V was shortened by 7 bases and J by 0 bases, with 9 bases between the two germline ends. The germline CDR1 and CDR2 sequences are DFQATT and SNEGSKA (reference sequence). This CDR3 has 13 residues. The CDR3 is CSGRDATNEKLFF. CDR3 bases: TGCAGTGGACGAGATGCAACTAATGAAAAACTGTTTTTT.

This clonotype was counted only a few times. The chain uses TRBV18 and TRBJ2-7; D not certain. The CDR3 is made up of 14 amino acids. With 2 bases removed from V and 0 bases from J, the gap between germline ends came to 8 bases. Germline CDR1 is KGHSH and CDR2 is LQKENI. CDR3 residues: CASSPGVGSYEQYV. CDR3 nucleotide sequence: TGTGCCAGCTCACCAGGGGTCGGCTCCTACGAGCAGTACGTC.

This clonotype was seen more than once but under ten times. The chain carries TRBV5-1 and TRBJ1-1, with TRBD1 as a possible D gene (5 bases). The V end was cut by 0 bases, the J end by 5 bases, with 17 bases between. The CDR3 loop spans 16 amino acids. Germline loops: CDR1 SGHRS, CDR2 YFSETQ. CDR3 DNA: TGCGCCAGCAGCTTGGCCCTAAAGGGGAAAGGGACTGAAGCTTTCTTT. Translated: CASSLALKGKGTEAFF.

This clonotype was counted a few times. The chain combines TRBV24-1 with TRBJ1-2; no definite D call. CDR1 and CDR2 (germline): KGHDR, SFDVKD. V lost 3 bases, J lost 8 bases, and 12 bases lay in between. The CDR3 runs 13 residues. The CDR3 here is CATSDPGVPGYTF. CDR3 DNA sequence: TGTGCCACCAGTGATCCCGGGGTCCCCGGCTACACCTTC.

This sequence joins TRBV7-8 and TRBJ2-1, with D hard to call. There are 11 residues in the CDR3. V lost 5 bases and J 9 bases, leaving 8 bases between the germline ends. Germline values: CDR1 SGHVS, CDR2 FQNEAQ. CDR3 protein: CASSPMGEQFF. CDR3 DNA: TGTGCCAGCAGCCCCATGGGTGAGCAGTTCTTC.

This chain links TRBV7-9 with TRBJ2-1, with 10 bases matching TRBD2. This CDR3 contains 15 residues. The junction had 8 bases not matched to a gene; V was cut back by 5 bases and J by 7 bases. CDR1 and CDR2 from the germline V gene are SEHNR and FQNEAQ (reference sequence). CDR3 nucleotide sequence: TGTGCCAGCAGCCCGACTAGCGGGCAGAGGAATGAGCAGTTCTTC. This translates into CASSPTSGQRNEQFF.

This clonotype showed up just a few times. The chain couples TRBV6-5 to TRBJ2-7; the D is unclear. V dropped 5 bases and J dropped 1 base, with 12 bases sitting between them. Germline CDR1 is MNHEY and CDR2 is SVGAGI. The CDR3 covers 14 residues. CDR3 nucleotide sequence: TGTGCCAGCAGTCCAAGACGGACGTCCTACGAGCAGTACTTC. This translates into CASSPRRTSYEQYF.